Listed below are T cell receptor beta chains from one sample, sequenced in a study of blood T cell repertoires in COVID-19. This table comes from immunoSEQ multiplex PCR, and its TCRdb copy is limited to in-frame clones, with some not included. The sample records more than 110,000 clones, 70% to 80% being singletons. Sequencing was done on a sample of peripheral blood. The origin of the receptors is a woman between 45 and 60 years old with active or convalescent COVID-19. The CDR3 runs from the conserved cysteine through the conserved F or W. The order of the fields is V gene, clone size, CDR3 protein. Not all rows give a size; the values are once, few, many and, for expanded clones, a class.

>TRBV6-1|NA
CASSEQGGHTEAFF
>TRBV7-3|NA
CASSPNRVVTEAFF
>TRBV6-6|NA
CASGTSGVTSTDTQYF
>TRBV6-2/TRBV6-3|NA
CASSSRNRGVGGYTF
>TRBV30|NA
CAWSAGFTTEAFF
>TRBV29-1|few
CSVQGPSTDTQYF
>TRBV7-9|NA
CASSPEANVIGGLTEAFF
>TRBV27|NA
CASSLSLRGGEKLFF
>TRBV19|many
CASSIAGHNNQPQHF
>TRBV29-1|NA
CSVDEGQLNTEAFF
>TRBV4-3|NA
CASSQVPLTSYTGELFF
>TRBV4-2|NA
CASSQVSIQETQYF
>TRBV7-9|few
CASSPGQGNYGYTF
>TRBV28|few
CASSIPTGATNEKLFF
>TRBV4-2|NA
CASSQVVGAAYEQYF
>TRBV7-3|once
CASSLTADSSAGANVLTF
>TRBV18|NA
CASSPITDRGNTGELFF
>TRBV28|NA
CASSSVYNEQFF
>TRBV19|NA
CASSPRGGAKNIQYF
>TRBV5-4|NA
CASSPPGLAGSYEQYF
>TRBV7-6|NA
CASSRTSGYTDTQYF
>TRBV5-8|once
CASSLGLGADSYNEQFF
>TRBV11-2|many
CASSISGTGASYEQYF
>TRBV7-3|NA
CASSPIGGADEQYF
>TRBV30|NA
CAWSFRRGQGAYEQYF
>TRBV7-2|NA
CASRTEQGATHEQYF